Relative to its sample, the clone carrying this T cell receptor beta chain is medium-sized. Its cognate antigen is unknown. This beta chain is a stray read from a library made for alpha chains; its abundance is not meaningful. Every cDNA TCR molecule received its own unique molecular identifier. From the 5' RACE reads, TCRdb called clonotypes with MiXCR, one entry per CDR3 protein. The sample has about 6,000 distinct CDR3 sequences, roughly 16% seen once. These data are taken from a study of spatial heterogeneity in lung cancer. Study-wide results and limits: Tumoral mutation counts were tracked by counts of expanded intratumoral alpha and beta TCRs.

Per germline, CDR1 SNHLY and CDR2 FYNNEI. The CDR3 totals 14 residues. V gave up 4 bases and J gave up 2 bases; unmatched junction bases: 5. As for time point: sample taken at primary tumor resection. Unsorted whole RNA samples from tumor, nontumor lung or frozen PBMC were sequenced. The sequence was obtained from a male donor with early-stage non-small cell lung cancer. The sample in question was lung tumor tissue, obtained at surgery. The rearrangement joins TRBV2 to TRBJ2-7; TRBD1 matches at 7 bases. Here the CDR3 reads CASSGGQRTYEQYF. CDR3 in DNA: TGTGCCAGCAGTGGGGGACAGCGTACCTACGAGCAGTACTTC.